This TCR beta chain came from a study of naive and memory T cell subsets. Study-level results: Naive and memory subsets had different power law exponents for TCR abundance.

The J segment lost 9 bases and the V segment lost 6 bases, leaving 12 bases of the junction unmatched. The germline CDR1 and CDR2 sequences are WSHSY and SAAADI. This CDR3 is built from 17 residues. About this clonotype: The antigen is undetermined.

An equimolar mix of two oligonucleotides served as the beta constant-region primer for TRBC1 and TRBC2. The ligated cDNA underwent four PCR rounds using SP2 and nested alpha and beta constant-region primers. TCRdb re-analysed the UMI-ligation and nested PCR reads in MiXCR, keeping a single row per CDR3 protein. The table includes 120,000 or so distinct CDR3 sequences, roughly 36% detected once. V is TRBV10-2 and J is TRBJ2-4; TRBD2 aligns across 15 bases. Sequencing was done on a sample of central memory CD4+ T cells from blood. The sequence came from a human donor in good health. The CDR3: CASSPRTSGRERGIQYF. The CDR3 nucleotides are TGCGCCAGCAGCCCCAGGACTAGCGGGAGGGAGAGGGGCATTCAGTACTTC.